The 4 T cell receptor beta chains presented below share a single source sample, sequenced in a study of cytomegalovirus exposure and HLA in healthy donors. PCR primers comprised 60 Vbeta and 13 Jbeta primers. Using immunoSEQ multiplex PCR, the repertoire was profiled, and TCRdb retains in-frame clones only, with some absent. The sample has 200,000 to 300,000 clones, about 83% seen once; the top ten hold more than 1.5%. Sequencing was performed on PBMCs. All receptors come from a woman in her forties in good health and CMV-seropositive.

The CDR3 here is CASSGGNTEAFF. The CDR3 coding sequence is TGTGCCAGCAGTGGAGGGAACACTGAAGCTTTCTTT. The chain couples TRBV2 to TRBJ1-1; no clear D. Germline V gene sequence: CDR1 SNHLY, CDR2 FYNNEI. The ends were cut back, 4 bases at V and 1 base at J, with 4 bases in the middle. CDR3 length equals 12 residues. Complete variable domain (other parts from reference TRBV2 and TRBJ1-1): EPEVTQTPSHQVTQMGQEVILRCVPISNHLYFYWYRQILGQKVEFLVSFYNNEISEKSEIFDDQFSVERPDGSNFTLKIRSTKLEDSAMYFCASSGGNTEAFFGQGTRLTVV.

This chain uses TRBV4-2 with TRBJ2-3; maybe TRBD1 (7 bases). The CDR3 consists of 16 residues. The V and J ends lost 1 base and 2 bases respectively, with 13 bases between them. From germline, CDR1 is LGHNA and CDR2 YNFKEQ. The CDR3: CASSQGRGQSTDTQYF. The CDR3, as DNA: TGTGCCAGCAGCCAAGGGAGGGGACAGTCCACAGATACGCAGTATTTT.

The rearrangement links TRBV6-4 to TRBJ2-3, with 9 bases lining up with TRBD2. The CDR3 totals 15 residues. V was clipped by 4 bases and J by 2 bases; unmatched bases: 4. Germline V CDR1 and CDR2: MRHNA, SNTAGT. The CDR3 DNA reads TGTGCCAGCAGTGTTCTAGCGGGATCCACAGATACGCAGTATTTT. It is translated as CASSVLAGSTDTQYF.

This chain links TRBV12-5 with TRBJ1-5; maybe TRBD1 (6 bases). CDR1 LGHNT and CDR2 FRNRAP come from the germline V gene. The ends were cut back, 5 bases at V and 3 bases at J, with 11 bases in the middle. The CDR3 is 14 residues long. As DNA, the CDR3 is TGTGCTAGTGGTACACAGGGCCTCAATCAGCCCCAGCATTTT. This gives the protein CASGTQGLNQPQHF.